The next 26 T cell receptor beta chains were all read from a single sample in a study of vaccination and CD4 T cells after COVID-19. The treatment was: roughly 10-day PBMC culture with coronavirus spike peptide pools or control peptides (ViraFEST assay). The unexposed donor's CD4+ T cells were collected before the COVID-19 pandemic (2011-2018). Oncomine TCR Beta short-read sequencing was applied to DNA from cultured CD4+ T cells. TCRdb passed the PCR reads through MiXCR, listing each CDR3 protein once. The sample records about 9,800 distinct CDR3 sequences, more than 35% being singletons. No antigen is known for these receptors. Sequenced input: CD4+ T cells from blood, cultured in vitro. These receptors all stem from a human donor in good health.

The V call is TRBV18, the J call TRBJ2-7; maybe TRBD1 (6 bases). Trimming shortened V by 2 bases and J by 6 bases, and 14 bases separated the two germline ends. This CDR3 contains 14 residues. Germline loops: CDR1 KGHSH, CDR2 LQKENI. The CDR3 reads CASSPVTGSPEQYF. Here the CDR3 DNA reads TGTGCCAGCTCACCAGTAACAGGGTCCCCCGAGCAGTACTTC.

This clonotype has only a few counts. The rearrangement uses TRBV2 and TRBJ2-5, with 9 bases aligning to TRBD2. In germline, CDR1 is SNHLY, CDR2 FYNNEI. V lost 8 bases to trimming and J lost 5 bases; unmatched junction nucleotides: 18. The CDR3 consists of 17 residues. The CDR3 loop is CASSGSSGMGAMETQYF. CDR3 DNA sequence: TGTGCCAGCTCGGGTTCTAGCGGGATGGGGGCGATGGAGACCCAGTACTTC.

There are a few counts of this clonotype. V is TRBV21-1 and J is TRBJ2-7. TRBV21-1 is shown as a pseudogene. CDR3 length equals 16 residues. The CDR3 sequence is CASSKAVRERSYEQYF. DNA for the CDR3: TGTGCCAGCAGCAAAGCGGTCAGAGAACGCTCCTACGAGCAGTACTTC.

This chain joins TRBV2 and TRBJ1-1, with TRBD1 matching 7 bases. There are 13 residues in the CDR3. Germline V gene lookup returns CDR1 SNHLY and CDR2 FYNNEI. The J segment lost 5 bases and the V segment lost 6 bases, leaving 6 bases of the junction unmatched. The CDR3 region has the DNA TGTGCCAGCAGAACAGGGGCGGATACTGAAGCTTTCTTT. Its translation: CASRTGADTEAFF.

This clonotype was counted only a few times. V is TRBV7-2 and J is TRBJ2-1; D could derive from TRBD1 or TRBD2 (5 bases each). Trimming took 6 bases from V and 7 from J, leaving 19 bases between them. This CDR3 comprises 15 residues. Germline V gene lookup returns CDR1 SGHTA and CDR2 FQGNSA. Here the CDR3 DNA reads TGTGCCAGCAGAGCCCTAGCCGGGGCCCTAAATGAGCAGTTCTTC. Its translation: CASRALAGALNEQFF.

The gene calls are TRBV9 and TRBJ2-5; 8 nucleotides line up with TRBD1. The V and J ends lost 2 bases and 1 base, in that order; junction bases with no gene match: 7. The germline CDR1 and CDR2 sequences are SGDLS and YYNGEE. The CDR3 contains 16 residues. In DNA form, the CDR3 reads TGTGCCAGCAGCGTCCAGGGGGCGCTGGGCCAAGAGACCCAGTACTTC. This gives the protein CASSVQGALGQETQYF. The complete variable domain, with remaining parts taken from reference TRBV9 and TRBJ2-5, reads DSGVTQTPKHLITATGQRVTLRCSPRSGDLSVYWYQQSLDQGLQFLIQYYNGEERAKGNILERFSAQQFPDLHSELNLSSLELGDSALYFCASSVQGALGQETQYFGPGTRLLVL.

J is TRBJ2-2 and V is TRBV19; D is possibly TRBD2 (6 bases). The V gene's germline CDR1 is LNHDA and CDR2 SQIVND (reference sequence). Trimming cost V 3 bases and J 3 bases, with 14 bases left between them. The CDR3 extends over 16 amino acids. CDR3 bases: TGTGCCAGTAGTATTGGTGGGGGGTCGGACACCGGGGAGCTGTTTTTT. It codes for CASSIGGGSDTGELFF.

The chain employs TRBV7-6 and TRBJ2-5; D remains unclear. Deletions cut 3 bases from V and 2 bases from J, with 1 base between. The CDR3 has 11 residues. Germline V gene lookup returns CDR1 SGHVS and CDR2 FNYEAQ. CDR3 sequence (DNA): TGTGCCAGCAGCTTGCAAGAGACCCAGTACTTC. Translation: CASSLQETQYF.

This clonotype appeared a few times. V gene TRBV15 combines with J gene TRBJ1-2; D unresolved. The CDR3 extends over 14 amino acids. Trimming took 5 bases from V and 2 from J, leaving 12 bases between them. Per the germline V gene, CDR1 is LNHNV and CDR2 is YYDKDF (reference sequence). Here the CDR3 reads CATSSTRQNYGYTF. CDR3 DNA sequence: TGTGCCACCAGCTCGACACGCCAGAACTATGGCTACACCTTC.

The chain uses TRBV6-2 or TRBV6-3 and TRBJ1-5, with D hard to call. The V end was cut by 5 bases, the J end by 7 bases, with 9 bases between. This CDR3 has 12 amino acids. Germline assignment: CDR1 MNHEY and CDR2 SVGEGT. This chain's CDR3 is CASSGYLQPQHF. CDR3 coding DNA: TGTGCCAGCAGTGGTTATTTGCAGCCCCAGCATTTT.

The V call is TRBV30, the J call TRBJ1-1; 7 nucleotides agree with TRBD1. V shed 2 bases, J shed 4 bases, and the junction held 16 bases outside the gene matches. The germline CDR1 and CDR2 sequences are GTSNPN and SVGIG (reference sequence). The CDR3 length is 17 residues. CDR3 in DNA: TGTGCCTGGAGTCACGGGTCCGGACAGGTGGGGCGCACTGAAGCTTTCTTT. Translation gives CAWSHGSGQVGRTEAFF. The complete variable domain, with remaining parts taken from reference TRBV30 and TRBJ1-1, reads SQTIHQWPATLVQPVGSPLSLECTVEGTSNPNLYWYRQAAGRGLQLLFYSVGIGQISSEVPQNLSASRPQDRQFILSSKKLLLSDSGFYLCAWSHGSGQVGRTEAFFGQGTRLTVV.

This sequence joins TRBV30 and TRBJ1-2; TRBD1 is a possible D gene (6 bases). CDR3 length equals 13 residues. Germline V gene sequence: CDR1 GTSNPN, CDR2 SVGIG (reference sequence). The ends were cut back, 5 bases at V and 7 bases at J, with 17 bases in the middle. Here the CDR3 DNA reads TGTGCCTGGGGTGACAGGAGGGGAAGTGGCTACACCTTC. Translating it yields CAWGDRRGSGYTF. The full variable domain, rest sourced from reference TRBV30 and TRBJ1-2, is SQTIHQWPATLVQPVGSPLSLECTVEGTSNPNLYWYRQAAGRGLQLLFYSVGIGQISSEVPQNLSASRPQDRQFILSSKKLLLSDSGFYLCAWGDRRGSGYTFGSGTRLTVV.

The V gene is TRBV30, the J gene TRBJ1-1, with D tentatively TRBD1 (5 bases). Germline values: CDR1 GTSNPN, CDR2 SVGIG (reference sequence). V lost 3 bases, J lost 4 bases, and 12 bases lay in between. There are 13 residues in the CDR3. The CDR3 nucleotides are TGTGCCTGGAGCGCCTTGGGGGGCACTGAAGCTTTCTTT. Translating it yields CAWSALGGTEAFF.

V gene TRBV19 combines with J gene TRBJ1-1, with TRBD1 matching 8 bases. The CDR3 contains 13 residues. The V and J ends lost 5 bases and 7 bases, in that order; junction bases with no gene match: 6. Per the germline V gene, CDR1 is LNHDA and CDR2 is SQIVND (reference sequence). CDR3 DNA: TGTGCCAGTAGTCAAACAGGGGGTCATGAAGCTTTCTTT. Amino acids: CASSQTGGHEAFF.

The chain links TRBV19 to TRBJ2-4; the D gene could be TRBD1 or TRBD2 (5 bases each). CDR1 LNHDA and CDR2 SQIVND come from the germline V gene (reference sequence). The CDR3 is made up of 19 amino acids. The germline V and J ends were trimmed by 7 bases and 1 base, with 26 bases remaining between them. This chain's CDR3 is CASIAYPGPGTGAKNIQYF. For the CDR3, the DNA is TGTGCCAGTATCGCCTATCCGGGACCCGGGACGGGTGCCAAAAACATTCAGTACTTC.

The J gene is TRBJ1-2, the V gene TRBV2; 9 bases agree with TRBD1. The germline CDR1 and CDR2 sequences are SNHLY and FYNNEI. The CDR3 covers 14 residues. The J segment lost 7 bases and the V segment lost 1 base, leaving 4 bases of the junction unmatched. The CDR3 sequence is CASSEDRGLGGYTF. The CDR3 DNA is TGTGCCAGCAGTGAAGACAGGGGGCTCGGTGGCTACACCTTC.

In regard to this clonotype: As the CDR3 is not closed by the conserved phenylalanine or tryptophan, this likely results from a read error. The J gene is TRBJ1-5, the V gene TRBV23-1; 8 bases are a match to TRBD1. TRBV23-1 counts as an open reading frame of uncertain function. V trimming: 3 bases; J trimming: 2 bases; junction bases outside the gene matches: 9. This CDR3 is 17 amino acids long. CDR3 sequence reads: CASSQSPDRVRNQPQHS. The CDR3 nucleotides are TGCGCCAGCAGTCAGTCCCCGGACAGGGTGCGCAATCAGCCCCAGCATTCT.

CDR3 sequence (DNA): TGTGCCAGCAGCGCTTCTCGCGGGAGTGTCTCAGACAATGAGCAGTTCTTC. Protein: CASSASRGSVSDNEQFF. The chain couples TRBV6-1 to TRBJ2-1; 7 bases fit TRBD2. Germline assignment: CDR1 MNHNS and CDR2 SASEGT. CDR3 length equals 17 residues. After removal of 6 bases from V and 5 bases from J, the junction contained 16 bases not matched to a gene.

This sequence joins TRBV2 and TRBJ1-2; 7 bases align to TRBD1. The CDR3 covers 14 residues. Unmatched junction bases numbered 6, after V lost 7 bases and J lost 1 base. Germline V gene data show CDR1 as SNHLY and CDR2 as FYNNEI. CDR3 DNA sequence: TGTGCCAGCAACGCAGGGGGATATAACTATGGCTACACCTTC. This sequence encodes CASNAGGYNYGYTF. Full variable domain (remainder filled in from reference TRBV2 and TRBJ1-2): EPEVTQTPSHQVTQMGQEVILRCVPISNHLYFYWYRQILGQKVEFLVSFYNNEISEKSEIFDDQFSVERPDGSNFTLKIRSTKLEDSAMYFCASNAGGYNYGYTFGSGTRLTVV.

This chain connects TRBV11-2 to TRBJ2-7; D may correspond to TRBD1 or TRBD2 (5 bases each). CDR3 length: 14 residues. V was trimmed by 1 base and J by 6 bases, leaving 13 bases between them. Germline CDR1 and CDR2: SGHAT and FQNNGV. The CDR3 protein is CASSLGGSTSEQYF. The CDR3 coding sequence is TGTGCCAGCAGCTTAGGGGGGTCGACGTCCGAGCAGTACTTC.

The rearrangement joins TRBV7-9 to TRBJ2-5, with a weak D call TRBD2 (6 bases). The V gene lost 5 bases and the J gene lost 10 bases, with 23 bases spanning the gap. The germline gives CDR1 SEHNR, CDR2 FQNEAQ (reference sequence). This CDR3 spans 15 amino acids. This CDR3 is CASSPNLRDSGYQYF. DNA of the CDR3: TGTGCCAGCAGCCCGAATCTTCGGGACTCGGGGTACCAGTACTTC.

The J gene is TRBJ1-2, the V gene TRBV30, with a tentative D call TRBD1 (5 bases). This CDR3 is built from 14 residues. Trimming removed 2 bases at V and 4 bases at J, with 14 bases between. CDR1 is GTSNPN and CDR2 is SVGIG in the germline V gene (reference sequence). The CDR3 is CAWSKGRESYGYTF. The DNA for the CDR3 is TGTGCCTGGAGTAAGGGGCGGGAAAGCTATGGCTACACCTTC.

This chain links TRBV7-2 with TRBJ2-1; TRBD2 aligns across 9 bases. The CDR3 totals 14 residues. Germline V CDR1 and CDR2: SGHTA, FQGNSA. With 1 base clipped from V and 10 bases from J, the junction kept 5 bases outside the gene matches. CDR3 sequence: CASSLGTSGREQFF. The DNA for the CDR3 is TGTGCCAGCAGCTTAGGCACTAGCGGGCGGGAGCAGTTCTTC.

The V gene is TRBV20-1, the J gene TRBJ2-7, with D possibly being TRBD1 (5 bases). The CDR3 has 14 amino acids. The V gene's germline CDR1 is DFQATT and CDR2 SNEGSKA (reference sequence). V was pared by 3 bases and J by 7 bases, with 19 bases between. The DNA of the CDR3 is TGCAGTGCTAGCCGCCTGGTAAGGGGTGAGGAGCAGTACTTC. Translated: CSASRLVRGEEQYF.

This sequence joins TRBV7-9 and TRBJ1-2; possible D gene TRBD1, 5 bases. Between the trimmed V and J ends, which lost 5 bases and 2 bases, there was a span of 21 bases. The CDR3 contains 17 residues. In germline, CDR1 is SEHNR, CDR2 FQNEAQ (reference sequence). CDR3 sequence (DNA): TGTGCCAGCAGCCTTACCTCGGGACCCCACTTAAACTATGGCTACACCTTC. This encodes CASSLTSGPHLNYGYTF. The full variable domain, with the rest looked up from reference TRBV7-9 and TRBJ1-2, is DTGVSQNPRHKITKRGQNVTFRCDPISEHNRLYWYRQTLGQGPEFLTYFQNEAQLEKSRLLSDRFSAERPKGSFSTLEIQRTEQGDSAMYLCASSLTSGPHLNYGYTFGSGTRLTVV.

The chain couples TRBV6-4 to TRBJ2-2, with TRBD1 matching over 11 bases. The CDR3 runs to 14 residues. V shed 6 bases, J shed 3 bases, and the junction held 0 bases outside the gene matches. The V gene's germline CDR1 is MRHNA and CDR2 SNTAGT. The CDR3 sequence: CASRGQGDTGELFF. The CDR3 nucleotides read TGTGCCAGCAGGGGACAGGGGGACACCGGGGAGCTGTTTTTT.